These 13 T cell receptor beta chains came from one sample sequenced in a study of cytomegalovirus exposure and HLA in healthy donors. A multiplex PCR was run with 60 Vbeta primers and 13 Jbeta primers. Data came from immunoSEQ multiplex PCR; TCRdb stores just in-frame clones and leaves some out. Among about 120,000 clones listed, approximately 72% were seen once. Sequences were obtained from PBMCs. The receptors were sampled from a man between 18 and 29 years old in good health and CMV-seronegative.

V usage is TRBV28 and J usage is TRBJ2-6, with 8 bases identical to TRBD1. Germline V gene data show CDR1 as MDHEN and CDR2 as SYDVKM. V shed 2 bases and J 3 bases; nucleotides not matched to a gene: 9. This CDR3 is built from 18 residues. CDR3 region: CASSLRAGGLSGANVLTF. As DNA, the CDR3 is TGTGCCAGCAGTTTAAGGGCAGGGGGCTTAAGTGGGGCCAACGTCCTGACTTTC.

The rearrangement uses TRBV5-4 and TRBJ2-1, with 7 bases aligning to TRBD2. V gave up 3 bases and J gave up 2 bases; unmatched junction bases: 5. CDR1 and CDR2 (germline): SGHNT, YYREEE (reference sequence). CDR3 size: 15 residues. CDR3 region: CASSSLGGTYNEQFF. The CDR3 DNA is TGTGCCAGCAGCTCACTCGGGGGGACCTACAATGAGCAGTTCTTC.

The V call is TRBV5-6, the J call TRBJ2-3, with D unresolved. The CDR3 length is 15 residues. Germline V CDR1 and CDR2: SGHDT, YYEEEE. The ends were cut back, 2 bases at V and 4 bases at J, with 14 bases in the middle. CDR3 residues: CASSLMVSRPDTQYF. The CDR3 nucleotides are TGTGCCAGCAGCTTAATGGTCTCTAGACCAGATACGCAGTATTTT. Using reference TRBV5-6 and TRBJ2-3 for the parts outside the CDR3, the full variable domain is DAGVTQSPTHLIKTRGQQVTLRCSPKSGHDTVSWYQQALGQGPQFIFQYYEEEERQRGNFPDRFSGHQFPNYSSELNVNALLLGDSALYLCASSLMVSRPDTQYFGPGTRLTVL.

The chain uses TRBV28 and TRBJ2-5; D is possibly TRBD1 (5 bases). Germline V gives CDR1 MDHEN, CDR2 SYDVKM. The length of the CDR3 is 11 residues. V lost 5 bases and J 9 bases, leaving 10 bases between the germline ends. The CDR3 nucleotides are TGTGCCAGCAGTCAACCGACAGCCCAGTACTTC. Protein product: CASSQPTAQYF.

The CDR3 loop is CAWSYGNTEAFF. DNA for the CDR3: TGTGCCTGGAGTTACGGGAACACTGAAGCTTTCTTT. The chain links TRBV30 to TRBJ1-1; D is ambiguous. V was cut by 2 bases and J by 1 base, with 5 bases left in between. The V gene's germline CDR1 is GTSNPN and CDR2 SVGIG (reference sequence). CDR3 length: 12 residues.

About this clone itself: The junction differs from germline at one of its ends, possibly a read error. Other nucleotide sequences in the sample specify the same CDR3. The rearrangement joins TRBV25-1 to TRBJ2-2; 8 nucleotides agree with TRBD2. CDR3 length equals 13 residues. CDR1 is MGHDK, CDR2 SYGVNS, per germline. The CDR3 sequence is CATRAGGTGELFF. In nucleotides, the CDR3 is TGTGCCACTAGGGCGGGGGGCACCGGGGAGCTGTTTTTC.

This clone was seen more than once but under ten times. The V and J genes are TRBV2 and TRBJ2-3; the match to TRBD2 covers 16 bases. The CDR3 length is 17 residues. Trimming removed 8 bases from V and 6 bases from J; junction bases left unmatched: 11. CDR1 is SNHLY and CDR2 is FYNNEI in the germline V gene. The CDR3 reads CASGGLAGGPIADTQYF. CDR3 DNA sequence: TGTGCCAGCGGGGGACTAGCGGGGGGGCCTATCGCCGATACGCAGTATTTT.

V usage is TRBV30 and J usage is TRBJ1-1; TRBD1 is a possible D gene (5 bases). Trimming left V 4 bases short and J 11 bases short, with 23 bases between. From germline, CDR1 is GTSNPN and CDR2 SVGIG (reference sequence). The CDR3 consists of 14 residues. Here the CDR3 reads CAWTVSRQGGSAFF. In DNA form, the CDR3 reads TGTGCCTGGACCGTTTCCCGTCAGGGTGGTTCGGCTTTCTTT.

CDR3 sequence (DNA): TGTGCCAGCAGCTTAGATCCCAGGGGTCTAGAGACCGGGGAGCTGTTTTTT. This gives the protein CASSLDPRGLETGELFF. The V call is TRBV11-3, the J call TRBJ2-2, with D tentatively TRBD1 (6 bases). Germline assignment: CDR1 SGHNT and CDR2 YENEEA. The CDR3 spans 17 residues. Between the trimmed V and J ends, which lost 0 bases and 5 bases, there was a span of 16 bases.

This clone was counted a few times. The chain is built from TRBV5-1 and TRBJ2-3, with TRBD1 matching 7 bases. V trimming: 3 bases; J trimming: 2 bases; junction bases outside the gene matches: 6. CDR3 length equals 15 residues. CDR1 is SGHRS, CDR2 YFSETQ, per germline. The DNA for the CDR3 is TGCGCCAGCAGCTCGTACAGGGGCACCACAGATACGCAGTATTTT. This translates into CASSSYRGTTDTQYF.

The rearrangement uses TRBV19 and TRBJ2-1; 8 nucleotides match TRBD2. Germline CDR1 and CDR2: LNHDA and SQIVND (reference sequence). The V segment lost 7 bases and the J segment 2 bases; nucleotides outside the gene matches: 4. The CDR3 consists of 14 residues. CDR3 DNA: TGTGCCAGTAATTCGGGGGGGGCCTACAATGAGCAGTTCTTC. This gives the protein CASNSGGAYNEQFF.

DNA for the CDR3: TGTGCCAGCAGTTATTCTGACAGGGGTAATGAAAAACTGTTTTTT. It yields the protein CASSYSDRGNEKLFF. V usage is TRBV6-6 and J usage is TRBJ1-4; 8 bases map to TRBD1. CDR1 is MNHNY, CDR2 SVGAGI, per germline (reference sequence). The V segment lost 3 bases and the J segment 4 bases; nucleotides outside the gene matches: 4. The CDR3 is made up of 15 amino acids.

The rearrangement links TRBV28 to TRBJ2-6, with TRBD1 matching 8 bases. This CDR3 has 17 residues. The J segment lost 2 bases and the V segment lost 5 bases, leaving 8 bases of the junction unmatched. Germline V gives CDR1 MDHEN, CDR2 SYDVKM. The CDR3 loop reads CASSGAGGDPGANVLTF. The CDR3 nucleotides read TGTGCCAGCAGTGGGGCAGGGGGCGACCCTGGGGCCAACGTCCTGACTTTC.